These T cell receptor beta chains were read from a single sample in a study of T cell changes during pregnancy in multiple sclerosis. The protocol was immunoSEQ multiplex PCR, while the TCRdb copy is restricted to in-frame clones and leaves out a portion. The data hold more than 45,000 clones, with around 94% observed a single time. The specimen comprised CD4+ T cells from peripheral blood mononuclear cells, sampled in the first trimester of pregnancy. The receptors here all came from a female donor with multiple sclerosis, enrolled in a pregnancy study. The CDR3 runs from the conserved cysteine through the conserved F or W. D genes are given only for firm matches. Only part of the rows carry a size: once, few, many, or a class if the clone is expanded.

d_gene: TRBD1; j_gene: TRBJ1-2; abundance: .; v_gene: TRBV6-5; CDR3nt: TGTGCCAGCAGGTCCGGGACAGGCGTCTGGGGCTACACCTTC; CDR3aa: CASRSGTGVWGYTF
d_gene: TRBD1; j_gene: TRBJ1-1; abundance: .; v_gene: TRBV27; CDR3nt: TGTGCCAGCAGTCTCGGGACAGGGCGACGGACTGAAGCTTTCTTT; CDR3aa: CASSLGTGRRTEAFF
d_gene: .; j_gene: TRBJ2-2; abundance: .; v_gene: TRBV21-1; CDR3nt: TGTGCCAGCGGGCCTAGGGGGGGCGTATCCGGGGAGCTGTTTTTT; CDR3aa: CASGPRGGVSGELFF
d_gene: .; j_gene: TRBJ1-4; abundance: .; v_gene: TRBV2; CDR3nt: TGTGCCAGCAGCGAACAGGGTACGAATGAAAAACTGTTTTTT; CDR3aa: CASSEQGTNEKLFF
d_gene: TRBD1; j_gene: TRBJ1-6; abundance: .; v_gene: TRBV14; CDR3nt: TGTGCCAGCAGCCCCTGGACAGGGGGCCGATCACCCCTCCACTTT; CDR3aa: CASSPWTGGRSPLHF
d_gene: TRBD2; j_gene: TRBJ2-3; abundance: .; v_gene: TRBV2; CDR3nt: TGTGCCAGCAGTGATTCTGCGGGGGGGGCAGATACGCAGTATTTT; CDR3aa: CASSDSAGGADTQYF
d_gene: TRBD2; j_gene: TRBJ2-5; abundance: .; v_gene: TRBV6-5; CDR3nt: TGTGCCAGCAGCAGCGGGACTCCGAAAGATACCCAGTACTTC; CDR3aa: CASSSGTPKDTQYF
d_gene: TRBD1; j_gene: TRBJ1-1; abundance: .; v_gene: TRBV7-8; CDR3nt: TGTGCCAGCAGAAGAAGAACAGGGGGGAACACTGAAGCTTTCTTT; CDR3aa: CASRRRTGGNTEAFF
d_gene: .; j_gene: TRBJ1-5; abundance: .; v_gene: TRBV9; CDR3nt: TGTGCCAGCAGCGTGGGTGATGGGCGGGGGTCGACCAATCAGCCCCAGCATTTT; CDR3aa: CASSVGDGRGSTNQPQHF
d_gene: .; j_gene: TRBJ2-3; abundance: .; v_gene: TRBV2; CDR3nt: TGTGCCAGCAGTGCAGACAGGCCCTCCACAGATACGCAGTATTTT; CDR3aa: CASSADRPSTDTQYF
d_gene: TRBD1; j_gene: TRBJ2-5; abundance: .; v_gene: TRBV12-5; CDR3nt: TGTGCTAGTGGTCCCGGACAGGGGGCTTACGCCGAGACCCAGTACTTC; CDR3aa: CASGPGQGAYAETQYF
d_gene: .; j_gene: TRBJ1-4; abundance: .; v_gene: TRBV18; CDR3nt: TGTGCCAGCTCACCACCGGGGGGGGATGCCGAAAAACTGTTTTTT; CDR3aa: CASSPPGGDAEKLFF
d_gene: .; j_gene: TRBJ1-6; abundance: .; v_gene: TRBV6-4; CDR3nt: TGTGCCAGCAGTTCCAACGAGGGATCACCCCTCCACTTT; CDR3aa: CASSSNEGSPLHF
d_gene: .; j_gene: TRBJ1-1; abundance: .; v_gene: TRBV2; CDR3nt: TGTGCCAGCACCCGGATGGAGGGGAACACTGAAGCTTTCTTT; CDR3aa: CASTRMEGNTEAFF
d_gene: .; j_gene: TRBJ2-2; abundance: .; v_gene: TRBV27; CDR3nt: TGTGCCACGGGACATGCGAACACCGGGGAGCTGTTTTTT; CDR3aa: CATGHANTGELFF
d_gene: .; j_gene: TRBJ2-7; abundance: .; v_gene: TRBV2; CDR3nt: TGTGCCAGCAGTGTTGTGGGGCACTCCTACGAGCAGTACTTC; CDR3aa: CASSVVGHSYEQYF
d_gene: .; j_gene: TRBJ1-3; abundance: .; v_gene: TRBV28; CDR3nt: TGTGCCAGCAGTCCTGGAGGGAAGAGGACTGGAAACACCATATATTTT; CDR3aa: CASSPGGKRTGNTIYF
d_gene: .; j_gene: TRBJ2-5; abundance: .; v_gene: TRBV5-1; CDR3nt: TGCGCCAGCAGCTTGTTGGTGGCCAGGGAAGAGACCCAGTACTTC; CDR3aa: CASSLLVAREETQYF
d_gene: .; j_gene: TRBJ1-3; abundance: .; v_gene: TRBV6-5; CDR3nt: TGTGCCAGCACTACCGGGTCTGGAAACACCATATATTTT; CDR3aa: CASTTGSGNTIYF
d_gene: .; j_gene: TRBJ1-2; abundance: once; v_gene: TRBV19; CDR3nt: TGTGCCAGTAGTATAGCGAGAGGGTCCGGCTATGGCTACACCTTC; CDR3aa: CASSIARGSGYGYTF
d_gene: .; j_gene: TRBJ1-4; abundance: .; v_gene: TRBV5-1; CDR3nt: TGCGCCAGCAGCTCGCAAACGGATGAAAAACTGTTTTTT; CDR3aa: CASSSQTDEKLFF
d_gene: .; j_gene: TRBJ1-1; abundance: .; v_gene: TRBV6-1; CDR3nt: TGTGCCAGCAGTGAACCGGCAGGGATGAACACTGAAGCTTTCTTT; CDR3aa: CASSEPAGMNTEAFF
d_gene: TRBD1; j_gene: TRBJ2-5; abundance: .; v_gene: TRBV13; CDR3nt: TGTGCCAGCAGCTTAGTTATCTGGGGACAGCAAGAGACCCAGTACTTC; CDR3aa: CASSLVIWGQQETQYF
d_gene: TRBD1; j_gene: TRBJ2-1; abundance: .; v_gene: TRBV5-4; CDR3nt: TGTGCCAGCAGCTCGACAGGGCGTCACTACAATGAGCAGTTCTTC; CDR3aa: CASSSTGRHYNEQFF
d_gene: .; j_gene: TRBJ1-2; abundance: .; v_gene: TRBV7-9; CDR3nt: TGTGCCAGTTTAGGGGGGGTACATGGCTACACCTTC; CDR3aa: CASLGGVHGYTF
d_gene: .; j_gene: TRBJ1-6; abundance: .; v_gene: TRBV18; CDR3nt: TGTGCCAGCTCACCCATCGAAGGCAGGGGTAATTCACCCCTCCACTTT; CDR3aa: CASSPIEGRGNSPLHF
d_gene: TRBD1; j_gene: TRBJ2-3; abundance: .; v_gene: TRBV10-3; CDR3nt: TGTGCCATCAGTGAGTCGAAGACAGGGTGGTTTACAGATACGCAGTATTTT; CDR3aa: CAISESKTGWFTDTQYF
d_gene: .; j_gene: TRBJ2-7; abundance: .; v_gene: TRBV6-5; CDR3nt: TGTGCCAGCAGTTATGGCAGGGGCCAAACCTACGAGCAGTACTTC; CDR3aa: CASSYGRGQTYEQYF
d_gene: TRBD1; j_gene: TRBJ1-1; abundance: .; v_gene: TRBV19; CDR3nt: TGTGCCAGCAGTTGGGACAGGGCGAACACTGAAGCTTTCTTT; CDR3aa: CASSWDRANTEAFF